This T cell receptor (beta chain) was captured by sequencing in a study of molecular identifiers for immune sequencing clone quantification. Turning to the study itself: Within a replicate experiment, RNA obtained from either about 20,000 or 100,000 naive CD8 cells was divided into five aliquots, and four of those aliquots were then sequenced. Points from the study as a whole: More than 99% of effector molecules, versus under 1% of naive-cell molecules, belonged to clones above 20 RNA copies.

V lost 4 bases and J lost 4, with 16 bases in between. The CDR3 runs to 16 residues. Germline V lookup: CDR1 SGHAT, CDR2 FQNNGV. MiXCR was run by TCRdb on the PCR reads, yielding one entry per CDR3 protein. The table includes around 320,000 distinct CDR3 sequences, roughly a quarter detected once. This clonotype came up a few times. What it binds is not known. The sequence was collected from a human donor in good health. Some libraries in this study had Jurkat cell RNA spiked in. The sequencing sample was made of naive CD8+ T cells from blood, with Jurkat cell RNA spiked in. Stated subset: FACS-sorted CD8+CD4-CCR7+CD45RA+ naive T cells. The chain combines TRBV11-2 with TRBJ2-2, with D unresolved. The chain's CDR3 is CASSSGSGVGTGELFF. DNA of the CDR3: TGTGCCAGCAGCTCAGGTTCGGGTGTCGGCACCGGGGAGCTGTTTTTT.